Given below is one TCR beta chain in context. What it binds is unknown. Described time point: cycle 4 day 1 (C4D1), after less than 7 weeks of nivolumab. The patients all showed relapse after autologous stem cell transplantation, while their brentuximab vedotin exposure varied. The data stem from a study of PD-1 blockade in classical Hodgkin lymphoma. Whole-study context: Nivolumab was given intravenously to patients at 3 mg/kg every 2 weeks.

Trimming pared 1 base from V and 3 bases from J, leaving 10 bases between. The germline CDR1 and CDR2 sequences are SGHTA and FQGNSA. The CDR3 is made up of 14 amino acids. General observations from the study: According to reports, newly diagnosed patients had lower baseline TCR diversity than healthy donors, and relapsed/refractory patients had lower baseline TCR diversity still. Repertoires differed for reasons still undefined, possibly disease activity or prior therapy. CD4+ TCR diversity rose significantly by C4D1, and CD8+ TCR diversity did not.

Some clones are missing from TCRdb's copy, which holds only in-frame ones; the method was immunoSEQ multiplex PCR. This table has over 70,000 clones, approximately 90% appearing once. The TCR was taken from a human donor with classical Hodgkin lymphoma. The sample here was peripheral blood mononuclear cells (PBMCs), taken before the fourth cycle of nivolumab. The V and J genes are TRBV7-2 and TRBJ2-7, with D perhaps matching TRBD1 (5 bases). CDR3 loop: CASSLVTGNYEQYF. In nucleotides, the CDR3 is TGTGCCAGCAGCTTAGTAACAGGAAACTACGAGCAGTACTTC.